This T cell receptor beta chain was identified in a study of identical twins (dated by TCRdb to about 2016). For context, the study as a whole: The study deep-sequenced TCR alpha and beta repertoires from monozygotic twins, unrelated adults of various ages and cord blood to test whether fetal clonotypes persist. To rule out contamination, the twin experiments were replicated at different times with different library preparation protocols. Study-wide conclusions, independent of this receptor: Because the same donors could not be followed over many years, the conclusions relied on cross-sectional statistical analysis. Compared with coincidental sharing between unrelated individuals, an excess of low generation-probability sequences was observed among out-of-frame TCR alpha sequences shared between twins. Zero-insertion analyses could be partly confounded by invariant T cells such as MAIT and iNKT, although diverse VJ usage argued against such confounding for most clonotypes. Out-of-frame TCR alpha sharing in monozygotic twins was systematically underestimated by recombination models, whereas sharing between unrelated individuals was in agreement with the recombination models. Fewer insertions were carried by abundant cord blood beta clonotypes; a weaker similar trend was observed in young adult naive repertoires, while no such trend was observed in memory repertoires. The excess sharing between twins in beta out-of-frame sequences was weaker because fewer shared sequences reduced the signal-to-noise ratio.

The library was generated by 5' RACE. TCRdb records Illumina HiSeq 2000 as the sequencer. A universal primer binding site was added through template switching, and the final cDNA carried a unique molecular identifier so that TCR cDNA molecules could be counted accurately. Specific primers in the conserved constant-segment region were used to synthesize first-strand cDNA for the TCR alpha and beta chains. To control for contamination, every cDNA library was double barcoded, receiving both a SMART-Mk sample barcode and Illumina barcodes. TruSeq adapter sequences and Illumina sample barcodes were added in two successive PCR steps. Sequencing of the TCR alpha and beta cDNA libraries was done on the Illumina HiSeq platform using custom primers. From the authors' description of their analysis: Unique molecular identifiers were extracted from raw reads with MiGEC, and CDR3 positions were determined with MiXCR. For each individual, recombination models were inferred using an EM algorithm with the repgenHMM and IGoR tools. The analysis of shared clonotypes was done with the tcR package in R, with sharing normalized by the product of cloneset sizes. Out-of-frame nonproductive sequences were analyzed to study raw recombination free of thymic and clonal selection effects. The public reads were run again by TCRdb, first through fastp at Q25 and then through MiXCR, and only productive beta chains were kept. For every CDR3 protein sequence, its rows merge into one entry that carries the most common genes and DNA. TCRdb, not the authors, supplied the V and J calls. In this sample the table shows under 900,000 distinct CDR3 sequences, about 18% of which occur a single time. The ten largest clones take up less than 15% of the sample.

Only healthy Caucasian donors were included. The twin cohort comprised three pairs of female monozygotic twins, all aged roughly 18 to 30 years. Peripheral blood mononuclear cells were the source from which RNA for the TCR libraries was isolated. As encoded in the germline V gene (reference sequence), CDR1 is DFQATT while CDR2 is SNEGSKA. V is pruned by 0 bases and J by 6 bases, leaving 10 bases of the junction without a gene match. The CDR3 spans 16 residues, from the cysteine through the phenylalanine. Only the CDR3 part of the read is kept: 48 bases, read in frame from the first base. On this clonotype itself: Its binding antigen is unknown. No clone much larger than this one lies a single base away; base qualities are absent.

In addition, the sample was reused for a study of T cells expressing NK-cell markers. As described in the second report: TCR beta-chain repertoires were profiled in sorted CD3+CD56+NKG2C+, CD3+CD56+NKG2C- and CD3+CD56-NKG2C+ T-cell subsets from about 8 donors. Of the eight sequenced donors, seven were found to be HCMV-seropositive and one was found to be HCMV-seronegative. To restrict sorting to alphabetaTCR-expressing T cells, an anti-gammadeltaTCR antibody was added in several experiments. In more than five donors, the dominant CD3+CD56+NKG2C+ clonotypes ranked among the top 10 CD8+ clonotypes, making up about 1.0-7.5% of CD8+ T cells. Those dominant clonotypes were again the most abundant among CD3+CD56-NKG2C+ cells in a few donors, at about 28.3-65%. It remained unclear whether the expanded NKG2C-expressing T cell clones were specific for HCMV antigens. All eight donors whose samples were sequenced were randomly selected healthy volunteers, three of them men and five women. A commercial ELISA kit detecting HCMV-specific IgG in serum was used to determine HCMV serostatus. For about 6 donors, bulk peripheral blood T-cell repertoires were additionally sequenced from unsorted PBMC. MIGEC was used to demultiplex reads and group reads by UMI, and MiTCR was used to assemble and quantify clonotypes. To remove erroneous sequences, TCR cDNA sequences were retained only when supported by two or more reads. Downstream repertoire analysis used the tcR package, and clonotypes were matched across fractions by CDR3 nucleotide sequence plus V segment. Antigen specificity was annotated against VDJdb with VDJmatch, allowing one amino acid substitution in CDR3.

This chain is built from TRBV20-1 and TRBJ2-1; 8 bases in between match TRBD2. The source of this sequence is a woman under 30 in good health. The source material was PBMCs. The DNA is as follows: TGCAGTGCTAGAGACCTAAGCGGGAGTTCTAGCAATGAGCAGTTCTTC. Translated, it gives CSARDLSGSSSNEQFF.